This T cell receptor (beta chain) was sequenced in a study of OX40 agonist ivuxolimab in advanced cancers. In the study overall: Every 2 weeks, patients got intravenous ivuxolimab at one of six dose levels (0.01-10 mg/kg). Every patient in dose escalation had hepatocellular carcinoma, melanoma, renal cell or head and neck cancer.

As regards this clone: What it recognizes is unknown.

Study observations and caveats: Clonal expansion by week 6 occurred in CD4+ and CD8+ blood T cells (at 0.1 to 3.0 mg/kg). In CD8+ T cells, expanded clones were on average more numerous than in CD4+.

The assay was immunoSEQ multiplex PCR, and TCRdb's table has in-frame clones only and misses some. The sample holds more than 20,000 clones, 75% to 95% seen once. This CDR3 region has 16 residues. The V gene's germline CDR1 is MGHRA and CDR2 YSYEKL. Trimming left V 0 bases short and J 4 bases short, with 15 bases between. The sequenced sample was CD4+ or CD8+ T cells sorted from blood, obtained in a trial of the OX40 agonist ivuxolimab. The V and J genes are TRBV4-1 and TRBJ1-2; TRBD1 is a possible D gene (6 bases). The clonotype originates from an adult with an advanced solid tumor such as melanoma, head and neck, liver or kidney cancer. CDR3 residues: CASSQDIGQFIYGYTF. In DNA form, the CDR3 reads TGCGCCAGCAGCCAAGATATCGGACAGTTCATCTATGGCTACACCTTC.